This TCR beta chain is drawn from a study of blood T cell repertoires in COVID-19 (dated by TCRdb to between 2020 and 2021). Regarding the study in general: Collaborator samples came from the United States, Italy and Spain and covered acute and convalescent phases of COVID-19. The prospective study material was composed of cDNA or gDNA derived from T cells, B-cell-depleted T cells, or PBMCs. Deeply sampled blood TCRbeta repertoires from subjects exposed to, actively infected with, or recovered from COVID-19 were included in the dataset. The repertoires were released in a freely available public database intended as a resource for research on the immune response to SARS-CoV-2. The samples were drawn from two sources: the first 160 participants of the ongoing ImmuneRACE study, and 950 to 1,500 subjects contributed by 6 global collaborators. Nearly every sample came with metadata listing a de-identified subject ID, COVID-19 status, age in years and sex. HLA class I and class II types, where available, came from metadata supplied by the sample provider rather than from assay-based typing.

Whole blood was collected in K2EDTA tubes by collaborating institutions according to the institutions' own protocols. For TCRbeta analysis, collaborators shipped samples in one of three forms: frozen whole blood, isolated PBMCs, or DNA extracted from either of those sample types. What the work shows at the level of the full study, not this receptor alone: How much clinical and demographic metadata was included differed by source and by participant, and the metadata was provided uncurated.

TCRbeta CDR3 regions were amplified from genomic DNA using the immunoSEQ Assay, a bias-controlled multiplex PCR. In the original analysis: The number of nucleated cells in each sample was estimated from the amplification of reference gene primers within the assay. To quantify the absolute abundance of each unique TCRbeta CDR3 rearrangement, sequence reads were collapsed and filtered. For each sample, productive Simpson clonality was calculated as the square root of Simpson's diversity index over productive rearrangements. What TCRdb holds here is the immuneACCESS table cut down to in-frame rearrangements. Part of the clones is not present; checked against another copy, under half of the missing clones reflect an unresolved V gene, and the others are unexplained. V, J and clone size derive from that table, while D and trimming were established from the DNA sequence. This sample comprises under 150,000 clones, 80% to 85% of them detected only once. Roughly 34% of the sample rests with the top ten.

The CDR3 spans 13 residues, from the cysteine through the phenylalanine. The sequence is cut down to CDR3 DNA, 39 bases in frame from base 1. Trimming takes 3 bases from V and 7 bases from J, and the germline ends sit 9 bases apart. A remark on this clone: Its cognate antigen has yet to be identified. No per-base quality is available; no much larger clone lies one base away.

The chain links TRBV12-3 or TRBV12-4 with TRBJ1-4; no D segment can be confidently identified. The origin of this receptor is a human donor in a cohort sampled during active COVID-19. The sequenced sample was peripheral blood. The DNA sequence is given as TGTGCCAGCAGTTTGCAGAGACTTGAAAAACTGTTTTTT. This gives the protein CASSLQRLEKLFF.